Listed here is a single T cell receptor beta chain. Its antigen is unidentified. Deletions cut 3 bases from V and 4 bases from J, with 10 bases between. The CDR3 sequence is 13 residues long. Looked up from germline, CDR1 is MRHNA and CDR2 is SNTAGT. As defined, naive CD8 cells were CD45RO-negative and positively selected for CCR7, with terminally differentiated effector memory CD45RA+ cells excluded. Donors were healthy HIV-negative adults without recent acute infections or vaccinations. These data come from a study of shared clonotypes between healthy human individuals. Study background: There were three CD4 naive, three CD4 memory, two CD8 naive and one CD8 memory plates per donor.

Method: immunoSEQ multiplex PCR; TCRdb's copy keeps in-frame clones and lacks some. The sample records millions of clones, roughly 91% being singletons. Study-wide results and caveats: Specimens sampled were limited to blood, with tissue repertoires likely differing.

The material sequenced was naive CD8+ T cells from PBMCs. This clonotype was obtained from a young man in good health. Some clones in this sample may be carry-over from other donors' samples. The chain links TRBV6-4 to TRBJ2-7; D is ambiguous. The chain's CDR3 is CASSEGPFYEQYF. The CDR3 nucleotides read TGTGCCAGCAGTGAGGGCCCCTTTTACGAGCAGTACTTC.